The T cell receptor beta chain described here comes from a study of beta chain features in type 1 diabetes. CDR1 and CDR2 (germline): SEHNR, FQNEAQ (reference sequence). The V gene lost 1 base and the J gene lost 3 bases, with 7 bases spanning the gap. This CDR3 is 14 amino acids long. This clone was observed a handful of times. The antigen remains undetermined. The investigators reverse transcribed all of the isolated RNA, so they sequenced expressed TCRB transcripts. The assay was immunoSEQ multiplex PCR, and TCRdb's table has in-frame clones only and misses some. The table records about 620,000 clones, around 15% of them present only once. Central memory, naive, regulatory and stem cell-like memory CD4+ cells were sorted by CD45RO/CCR7/CD25/CD127/CD95/CD27. Study conclusions and caveats: Cells with high TCR expression could be over-represented when cDNA is sequenced. Moderate yet significant TCRB CDR3 shortening was seen in Type 1 diabetes patients in all four CD4+ subsets.

The receptor comes from a man aged 18 to 30 in good health. Sequencing input: naive CD4+ T cells from blood. The J gene is TRBJ1-3, the V gene TRBV7-9; D call uncertain. The CDR3 nucleotides read TGTGCCAGCAGCTTAGATGCCGGTGGAAACACCATATATTTT. Amino acids: CASSLDAGGNTIYF.